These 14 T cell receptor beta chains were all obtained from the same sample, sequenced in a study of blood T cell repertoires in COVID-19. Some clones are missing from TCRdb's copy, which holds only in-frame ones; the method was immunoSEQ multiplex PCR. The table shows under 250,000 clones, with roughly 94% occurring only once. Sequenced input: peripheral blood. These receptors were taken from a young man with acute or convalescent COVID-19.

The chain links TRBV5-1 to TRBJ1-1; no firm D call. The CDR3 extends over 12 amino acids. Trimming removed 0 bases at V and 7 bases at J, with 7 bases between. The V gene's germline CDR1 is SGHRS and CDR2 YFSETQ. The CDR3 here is CASSLVQHEAFF. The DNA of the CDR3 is TGCGCCAGCAGCTTGGTACAGCATGAAGCTTTCTTT.

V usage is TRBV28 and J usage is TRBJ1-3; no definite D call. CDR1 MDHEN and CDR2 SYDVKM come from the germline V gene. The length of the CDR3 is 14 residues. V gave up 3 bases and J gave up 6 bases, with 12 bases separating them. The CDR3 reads CASSLREPLNTIYF. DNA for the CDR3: TGTGCCAGCAGTTTGAGGGAGCCACTAAACACCATATATTTT.

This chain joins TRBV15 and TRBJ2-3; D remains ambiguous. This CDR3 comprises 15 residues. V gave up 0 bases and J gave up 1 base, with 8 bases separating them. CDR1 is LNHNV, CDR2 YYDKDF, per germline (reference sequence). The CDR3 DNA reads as TGTGCCACCAGCAGAGAAACACCAGGCACAGATACGCAGTATTTT. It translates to CATSRETPGTDTQYF.

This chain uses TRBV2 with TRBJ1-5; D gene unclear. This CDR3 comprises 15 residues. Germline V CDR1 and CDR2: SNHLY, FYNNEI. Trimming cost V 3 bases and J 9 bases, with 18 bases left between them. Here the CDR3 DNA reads TGTGCCAGCAGTGAGGGCAGGCCCCGATTATCGCCCCAGCATTTT. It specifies CASSEGRPRLSPQHF.

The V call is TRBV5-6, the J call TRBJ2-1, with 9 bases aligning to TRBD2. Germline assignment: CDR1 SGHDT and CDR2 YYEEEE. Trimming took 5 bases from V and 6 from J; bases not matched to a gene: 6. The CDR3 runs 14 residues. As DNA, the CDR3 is TGTGCCAGCAGGAAACGACTAGCGGTCAATGAGCAGTTCTTC. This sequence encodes CASRKRLAVNEQFF.

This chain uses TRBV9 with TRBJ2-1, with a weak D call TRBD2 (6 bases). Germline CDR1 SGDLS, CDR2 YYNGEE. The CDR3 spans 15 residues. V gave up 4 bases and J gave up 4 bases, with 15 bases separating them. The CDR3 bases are TGTGCCAGCAGCAATAGCGGCGCGGGGTACAATGAGCAGTTCTTC. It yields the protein CASSNSGAGYNEQFF.

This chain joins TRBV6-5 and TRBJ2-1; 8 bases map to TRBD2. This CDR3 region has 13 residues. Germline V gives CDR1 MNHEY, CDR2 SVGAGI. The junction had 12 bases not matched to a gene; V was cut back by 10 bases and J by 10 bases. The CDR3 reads CATTRTIAGEQFF. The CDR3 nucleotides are TGTGCCACCACAAGAACAATAGCGGGAGAGCAGTTCTTC.

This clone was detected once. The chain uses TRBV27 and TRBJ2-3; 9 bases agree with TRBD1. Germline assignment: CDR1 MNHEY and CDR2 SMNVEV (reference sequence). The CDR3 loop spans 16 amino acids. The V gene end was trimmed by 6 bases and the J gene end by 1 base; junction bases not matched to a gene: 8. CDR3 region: CASRPSRDRGTDTQYF. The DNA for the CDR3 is TGTGCCAGCAGACCGAGTCGGGACAGGGGCACAGATACGCAGTATTTT.

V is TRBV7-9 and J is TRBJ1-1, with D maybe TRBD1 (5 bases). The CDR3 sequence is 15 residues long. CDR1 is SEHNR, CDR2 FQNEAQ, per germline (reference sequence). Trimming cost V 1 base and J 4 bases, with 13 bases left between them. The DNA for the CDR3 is TGTGCCAGCAGCTTAGAATCGGGGGTCGTCACTGAAGCTTTCTTT. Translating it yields CASSLESGVVTEAFF.

The DNA for the CDR3 is TGCGCCAGCAGCTCAGGACAGGGGATCTACAATGAGCAGTTCTTC. Translation: CASSSGQGIYNEQFF. This chain connects TRBV5-1 to TRBJ2-1, with 9 bases matching TRBD1. CDR1 and CDR2 (germline): SGHRS, YFSETQ. J gave up 3 bases and V 3 bases, and 4 bases lay outside the gene matches. CDR3 length: 15 amino acids.

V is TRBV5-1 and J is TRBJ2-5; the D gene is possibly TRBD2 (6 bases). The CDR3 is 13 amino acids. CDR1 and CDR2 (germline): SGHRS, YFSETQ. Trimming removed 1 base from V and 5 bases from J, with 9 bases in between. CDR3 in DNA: TGCGCCAGCAGCTTGACTGGGAGGGAGACCCAGTACTTC. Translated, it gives CASSLTGRETQYF.

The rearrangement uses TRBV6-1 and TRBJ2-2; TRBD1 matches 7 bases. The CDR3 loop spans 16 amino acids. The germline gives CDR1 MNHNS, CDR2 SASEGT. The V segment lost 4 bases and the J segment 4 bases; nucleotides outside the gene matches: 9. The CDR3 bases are TGTGCCAGCAGTGTATGGACAGGATCACGCACCGGGGAGCTGTTTTTT. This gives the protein CASSVWTGSRTGELFF.

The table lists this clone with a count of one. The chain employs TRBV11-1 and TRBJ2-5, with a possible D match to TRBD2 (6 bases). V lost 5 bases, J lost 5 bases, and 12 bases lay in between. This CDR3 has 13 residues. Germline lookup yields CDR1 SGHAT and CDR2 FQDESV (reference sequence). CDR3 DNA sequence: TGTGCCAGCAGCCCCACTAGCAAGGAGACCCAGTACTTC. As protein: CASSPTSKETQYF.

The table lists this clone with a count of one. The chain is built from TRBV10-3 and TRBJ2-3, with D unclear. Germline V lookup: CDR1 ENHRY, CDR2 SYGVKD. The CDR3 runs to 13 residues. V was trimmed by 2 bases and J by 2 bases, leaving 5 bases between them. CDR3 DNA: TGTGCCATCAGTGAGAGCGACACAGATACGCAGTATTTT. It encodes CAISESDTDTQYF.